This T cell receptor beta chain came from a study of blood T cell repertoires in COVID-19. Background on the study: Spain, Italy and the United States supplied samples that represented acute and convalescent COVID-19. Sources were T cells, B-cell-depleted T cells, or PBMCs; the material itself was cDNA or gDNA.

The participants were between roughly 18 and 89 years old and came from roughly 24 US areas. Symptom resolution, clearance, or two negative PCRs marked the recovered donors of Cohort 3. The repertoire was sequenced with immunoSEQ multiplex PCR; TCRdb's copy has only in-frame clones and lacks some. The data show roughly 380,000 clones, with more than 85% seen just once and 2.5% to 3.5% held by the top ten. Sequencing used PBMCs or T cells enriched from blood (not recorded which). This TCR came from a woman in her 30s who had recovered from COVID-19.

The CDR3 nucleotides read TGTGCCAGTAGTGAACCACAGGGGCGAAATGAAAAACTGTTTTTT. Amino acid sequence: CASSEPQGRNEKLFF. This sequence joins TRBV19 and TRBJ1-4, with 7 bases aligning to TRBD1. Germline trimming cut 5 bases from V and 5 bases from J; bases unmatched to any gene: 8. Germline V CDR1 and CDR2: LNHDA, SQIVND (reference sequence). CDR3 length equals 15 residues.